The 30 T cell receptor beta chains presented below share a single source sample, sequenced in a study of PD-1 blockade in classical Hodgkin lymphoma. As for time point: cycle 4 day 1 (C4D1), after more than five weeks of nivolumab. In every patient, relapse followed autologous stem cell transplantation, while exposure to brentuximab vedotin differed. TCRdb keeps only in-frame clones here, not all; method: immunoSEQ multiplex PCR. The data contain 25,000 or so clones, 88% of them singletons. The sequencing used peripheral blood mononuclear cells (PBMCs), collected before the fourth cycle of nivolumab. These receptors were taken from a human donor with classical Hodgkin lymphoma.

This sequence joins TRBV19 and TRBJ2-3; 7 positions match TRBD1. The CDR3 spans 20 residues. The V gene's germline CDR1 is LNHDA and CDR2 SQIVND (reference sequence). J gave up 0 bases and V 1 base, and 16 bases lay outside the gene matches. In nucleotides, the CDR3 is TGTGCCAGTAGTATAGTAGGAGACAGGGACCTTCTCTCTAGCACAGATACGCAGTATTTT. It codes for CASSIVGDRDLLSSTDTQYF.

The V call is TRBV5-4, the J call TRBJ2-7; D could derive from TRBD1 or TRBD2 (5 bases each). The CDR3 consists of 15 residues. The germline V gene encodes CDR1 SGHNT and CDR2 YYREEE (reference sequence). Deletions cut 3 bases from V and 2 bases from J, with 15 bases between. The CDR3 nucleotides read TGTGCCAGCAGCTCTAGGGGCAGGGACCCCTACGAGCAGTACTTC. It yields the protein CASSSRGRDPYEQYF. Full variable domain (outside the CDR3, taken from reference TRBV5-4 and TRBJ2-7): ETGVTQSPTHLIKTRGQQVTLRCSSQSGHNTVSWYQQALGQGPQFIFQYYREEENGRGNFPPRFSGLQFPNYSSELNVNALELDDSALYLCASSSRGRDPYEQYFGPGTRLTVT.

Concerning this clone itself: Other DNA sequences in the sample encode the same CDR3. The V gene is TRBV7-9, the J gene TRBJ2-5; weak D call: TRBD1 (5 bases). V was pared by 6 bases and J by 1 base, with 12 bases between. Per the germline V gene, CDR1 is SEHNR and CDR2 is FQNEAQ (reference sequence). The CDR3 has 14 amino acids. The CDR3 spells CASRRQGPQETQYF. DNA for the CDR3: TGTGCCAGCAGAAGGCAGGGTCCCCAAGAGACCCAGTACTTC.

The chain employs TRBV9 and TRBJ1-1; TRBD1 is a possible D gene (5 bases). Germline CDR1 and CDR2: SGDLS and YYNGEE. With 4 bases removed from V and 3 bases from J, the gap between germline ends came to 13 bases. The CDR3 runs to 14 residues. Here the CDR3 DNA reads TGTGCCAGCAGCCCAGCGATAGGGGACACTGAAGCTTTCTTT. This sequence encodes CASSPAIGDTEAFF.

The chain carries TRBV29-1 and TRBJ2-2, with D unclear. Trimming removed 7 bases from V and 6 bases from J, with 18 bases in between. CDR1 and CDR2 (germline): SQVTM, ANQGSEA. The CDR3 runs to 14 residues. For the CDR3, the DNA is TGCAGCGCTGCACCCGATAGCACCGCCGGGGAGCTGTTTTTT. Its protein product is CSAAPDSTAGELFF.

The chain is built from TRBV5-6 and TRBJ1-2, with D possibly being TRBD1 (5 bases). The CDR3 loop spans 13 amino acids. Germline V lookup: CDR1 SGHDT, CDR2 YYEEEE. V was trimmed by 0 bases and J by 8 bases, leaving 11 bases between them. CDR3 region: CASSLVPGHGYTF. The CDR3 DNA reads as TGTGCCAGCAGCTTGGTACCAGGGCACGGCTACACCTTC.

This chain uses TRBV7-8 with TRBJ2-7, with 7 bases identical to TRBD2. V trimming: 1 base; J trimming: 0 bases; junction bases outside the gene matches: 3. Germline CDR1 is SGHVS and CDR2 is FQNEAQ. The CDR3 sequence is 15 residues long. CDR3 sequence: CASSLGSGGSYEQYF. CDR3 coding DNA: TGTGCCAGCAGCTTAGGGTCGGGGGGCTCCTACGAGCAGTACTTC.

This chain uses TRBV2 with TRBJ2-7; 9 bases are a match to TRBD1. CDR1 and CDR2 from the germline V gene are SNHLY and FYNNEI. CDR3 length: 14 residues. Trimming cost V 8 bases and J 4 bases; bases outside gene matches: 9. The CDR3 spells CASCGSDRGYEQYF. The CDR3 nucleotides are TGTGCCAGCTGCGGATCCGACAGGGGGTACGAGCAGTACTTC.

CDR3 sequence reads: CSVGLFGLAETQYF. In DNA form, the CDR3 reads TGCAGCGTTGGACTTTTCGGTTTAGCAGAGACCCAGTACTTC. The rearrangement links TRBV29-1 to TRBJ2-5; no clear D gene. The V and J ends lost 4 bases and 4 bases respectively, with 16 bases between them. Looked up from germline, CDR1 is SQVTM and CDR2 is ANQGSEA. The CDR3 extends over 14 amino acids. Together with reference TRBV29-1 and TRBJ2-5, the CDR3 gives the full variable domain: SAVISQKPSRDICQRGTSLTIQCQVDSQVTMMFWYRQQPGQSLTLIATANQGSEATYESGFVIDKFPISRPNLTFSTLTVSNMSPEDSSIYLCSVGLFGLAETQYFGPGTRLLVL.

This rearrangement joins TRBV6-1 to TRBJ1-4; 7 bases match TRBD1. The CDR3 runs 15 residues. Per the germline V gene, CDR1 is MNHNS and CDR2 is SASEGT. Trimming cost V 7 bases and J 5 bases; bases outside gene matches: 10. CDR3 residues: CASTNYRGQNEKLFF. Here the CDR3 DNA reads TGTGCCAGCACCAATTACAGGGGCCAAAATGAAAAACTGTTTTTT.

The chain couples TRBV18 to TRBJ2-7; TRBD2 aligns across 12 bases. The CDR3 spans 14 residues. V dropped 6 bases and J dropped 4; count of bases not matched to a gene: 4. Germline V gives CDR1 KGHSH, CDR2 LQKENI. The CDR3 loop is CASSSTSGSYEQYF. In DNA, the CDR3 is TGTGCCAGCTCGTCGACTAGCGGGAGTTACGAGCAGTACTTC.

Here the CDR3 reads CATSRGGAGGLGIQYF. The DNA for the CDR3 is TGTGCCACCAGCAGAGGAGGGGCTGGGGGACTAGGCATTCAGTACTTC. The chain couples TRBV15 to TRBJ2-4; TRBD2 aligns across 8 bases. CDR3 length equals 16 residues. V lost 1 base and J lost 9; bases outside the gene matches: 11. Germline CDR1 and CDR2: LNHNV and YYDKDF (reference sequence). Based on the CDR3 plus reference TRBV15 and TRBJ2-4, the full variable domain is DAMVIQNPRYQVTQFGKPVTLSCSQTLNHNVMYWYQQKSSQAPKLLFHYYDKDFNNEADTPDNFQSRRPNTSFCFLDIRSPGLGDTAMYLCATSRGGAGGLGIQYFGAGTRLSVL.

This chain joins TRBV2 and TRBJ2-1; no clear D gene. The CDR3 loop spans 15 amino acids. Trimming pared 3 bases from V and 5 bases from J, leaving 14 bases between. Per the germline V gene, CDR1 is SNHLY and CDR2 is FYNNEI. The CDR3 is CASSERSTRHNEQFF. The CDR3 bases are TGTGCCAGCAGTGAGAGGTCGACCCGGCACAATGAGCAGTTCTTC.

The rearrangement joins TRBV10-1 to TRBJ2-3; D unclear. Germline lookup yields CDR1 WNHNN and CDR2 SYGVQD (reference sequence). The CDR3 covers 13 residues. V lost 6 bases to trimming and J lost 2 bases, with 9 bases between them. The CDR3 is CASRGPSTDTQYF. CDR3 coding DNA: TGCGCCAGCAGAGGACCATCCACAGATACGCAGTATTTT.

A remark on this clone: Here the CDR3 omits its conserved ending phenylalanine or tryptophan, so a read error is the likely source. No DNA is shown, since the ends of the CDR3 on it are uncertain; the CDR3 is the one TCRdb lists. The chain couples TRBV28 to TRBJ2-7; whether TRBD2, the table's D call, matches the DNA was not checked. The CDR3 is 13 residues long, ends included. Germline V gene data show CDR1 as MDHEN and CDR2 as SYDVKM. CDR3 sequence: CASSFLASGGAFL.

Turning to this clone: Other DNA sequences in the sample encode the same CDR3. V is TRBV6-6 and J is TRBJ2-3, with a tentative D call TRBD2 (5 bases). Looked up from germline, CDR1 is MNHNY and CDR2 is SVGAGI (reference sequence). The CDR3 runs to 16 residues. V lost 2 bases to trimming and J lost 6 bases, with 18 bases between them. Here the CDR3 DNA reads TGTGCCAGCAGTTACGCGGGCAGCCGTTACACGGATACGCAGTATTTT. This translates into CASSYAGSRYTDTQYF.

The rearrangement joins TRBV5-1 to TRBJ1-1; D not resolved. Trimming removed 0 bases at V and 2 bases at J, with 8 bases between. This CDR3 region has 14 residues. Germline CDR1 and CDR2: SGHRS and YFSETQ. CDR3 sequence reads: CASSLEHPNTEAFF. The CDR3 DNA is TGCGCCAGCAGCTTGGAACATCCTAACACTGAAGCTTTCTTT.

The chain employs TRBV7-3 and TRBJ2-2, with TRBD1 matching over 10 bases. The CDR3 consists of 19 residues. Germline loops: CDR1 SGHTA, CDR2 FQGTGA. V dropped 0 bases and J dropped 1; count of bases not matched to a gene: 8. CDR3 region: CASSLTRQGASLNTGELFF. The CDR3 nucleotides are TGTGCCAGCAGCTTAACGAGACAGGGGGCTTCCTTGAACACCGGGGAGCTGTTTTTT. Drawing the rest from reference TRBV7-3 and TRBJ2-2, the complete variable domain is GAGVSQTPSNKVTEKGKYVELRCDPISGHTALYWYRQSLGQGPEFLIYFQGTGAADDSGLPNDRFFAVRPEGSVSTLKIQRTERGDSAVYLCASSLTRQGASLNTGELFFGEGSRLTVL.

This chain joins TRBV2 and TRBJ1-6; a weak D match, TRBD1 (6 bases). CDR3 length equals 13 residues. CDR1 is SNHLY and CDR2 is FYNNEI in the germline V gene. Deletions cut 8 bases from V and 6 bases from J, with 11 bases between. The CDR3 bases are TGTGCCAGCGAACAGGGTTTTAATTCACCCCTCCACTTT. It translates to CASEQGFNSPLHF.

The count of this clone is one. The chain couples TRBV13 to TRBJ2-7; the match to TRBD2 covers 12 bases. The V gene's germline CDR1 is PRHDT and CDR2 FYEKMQ (reference sequence). This CDR3 is built from 17 residues. V lost 5 bases, J lost 3 bases, and 11 bases stayed unmatched. CDR3 nucleotides: TGTGCCAGCAGCCATCCTCCCAGGACTAGCGGGGACTACGAGCAGTACTTC. This gives the protein CASSHPPRTSGDYEQYF.

The V call is TRBV6-1, the J call TRBJ2-3; 9 nucleotides match TRBD1. In germline, CDR1 is MNHNS, CDR2 SASEGT. The V and J ends lost 4 bases and 8 bases, in that order; junction bases with no gene match: 10. This CDR3 has 15 residues. CDR3 protein: CASSGQGGPSGTQYF. CDR3 DNA: TGTGCCAGCAGTGGACAGGGGGGCCCGTCAGGTACGCAGTATTTT.

The CDR3 DNA is TGTGCCAGCAGCGATCGCGGGACAGGGGGAGTAACTAATGAAAAACTGTTTTTT. Its protein is CASSDRGTGGVTNEKLFF. The J gene is TRBJ1-4, the V gene TRBV7-9, with 11 bases lining up with TRBD1. The germline V gene encodes CDR1 SEHNR and CDR2 FQNEAQ (reference sequence). After removal of 5 bases from V and 1 base from J, the junction contained 9 bases not matched to a gene. This CDR3 is 18 amino acids long.

The chain has TRBV7-3 and TRBJ2-3; D might be TRBD2 (6 bases). V was cut by 0 bases and J by 6 bases, with 10 bases left in between. This CDR3 comprises 14 residues. Germline CDR1 reads SGHTA; CDR2 reads FQGTGA. CDR3 nucleotide sequence: TGTGCCAGCAGCTTAACGACTAGACTCGATACGCAGTATTTT. Residues: CASSLTTRLDTQYF.

The chain recombines TRBV7-8 with TRBJ2-1, with 14 bases aligning to TRBD2. V was pared by 4 bases and J by 2 bases, with 10 bases of the junction left unmatched. The CDR3 loop spans 19 amino acids. Germline CDR1 SGHVS, CDR2 FQNEAQ. The CDR3 region has the DNA TGTGCCAGCAGCTCCGGACTAGCGGGGGGCGAACCACCCTACAATGAGCAGTTCTTC. Amino acid sequence: CASSSGLAGGEPPYNEQFF.

This clone was recorded only once. The V gene is TRBV14, the J gene TRBJ1-1; D is unclear. CDR3 length: 14 residues. From germline, CDR1 is SGHDN and CDR2 FVKESK. The V gene lost 1 base and the J gene lost 3 bases, with 9 bases spanning the gap. The CDR3 protein is CASSQGRHHTEAFF. The CDR3 bases are TGTGCCAGCAGCCAAGGTCGGCATCACACTGAAGCTTTCTTT.

This clone was seen more than once but under ten times. V is TRBV4-1 and J is TRBJ2-3, with D maybe TRBD2 (5 bases). The V gene lost 0 bases and the J gene lost 2 bases, with 12 bases spanning the gap. The germline V gene encodes CDR1 MGHRA and CDR2 YSYEKL. There are 16 residues in the CDR3. The CDR3 region is CASSQETGNPTDTQYF. Here the CDR3 DNA reads TGCGCCAGCAGCCAAGAGACGGGGAATCCCACAGATACGCAGTATTTT.

The V gene is TRBV19, the J gene TRBJ1-3, with D possibly matching TRBD1 (5 bases). V lost 6 bases and J lost 0, with 9 bases in between. The germline gives CDR1 LNHDA, CDR2 SQIVND (reference sequence). There are 14 residues in the CDR3. CDR3 sequence: CASRTGPSGNTIYF. The CDR3 nucleotides are TGTGCCAGTAGAACAGGACCCTCTGGAAACACCATATATTTT.

The chain joins TRBV6-5 to TRBJ2-3; 9 bases align to TRBD2. V lost 4 bases and J lost 1; bases outside the gene matches: 6. Looked up from germline, CDR1 is MNHEY and CDR2 is SVGAGI. The CDR3 runs to 16 residues. In nucleotides, the CDR3 is TGTGCCAGCAGTTCGTCTTTAGCGGGAGGCACAGATACGCAGTATTTT. It translates to CASSSSLAGGTDTQYF.

The chain recombines TRBV6-1 with TRBJ2-3; 7 bases align to TRBD1. Germline V CDR1 and CDR2: MNHNS, SASEGT. The V segment lost 1 base and the J segment 4 bases; nucleotides outside the gene matches: 5. This CDR3 contains 15 residues. CDR3 in amino acids: CASSEETGTPDTQYF. Written as DNA, the CDR3 is TGTGCCAGCAGTGAAGAGACAGGGACCCCAGATACGCAGTATTTT.

This clone came up a few times. The V gene is TRBV7-9, the J gene TRBJ1-1; the D is unclear. The V gene's germline CDR1 is SEHNR and CDR2 FQNEAQ (reference sequence). This CDR3 is built from 13 residues. Trimming removed 1 base at V and 7 bases at J, with 10 bases between. The CDR3: CASSLVDRVEAFF. Written as DNA, the CDR3 is TGTGCCAGCAGCTTAGTGGACCGGGTTGAAGCTTTCTTT. Filled out from reference TRBV7-9 and TRBJ1-1, the complete variable domain reads DTGVSQNPRHKITKRGQNVTFRCDPISEHNRLYWYRQTLGQGPEFLTYFQNEAQLEKSRLLSDRFSAERPKGSFSTLEIQRTEQGDSAMYLCASSLVDRVEAFFGQGTRLTVV.